Below, 23 T cell receptor beta chains from the same sample are listed, as sequenced in a study of beta chain features in type 1 diabetes. Overall study findings and caveats: Shorter TCRB CDR3s, moderately but significantly so, marked every one of the four CD4+ subsets in Type 1 diabetes patients.

Isolated RNA was reverse transcribed in full, so expressed TCRB transcripts were sequenced. TCRdb's copy holds only in-frame clones and misses some; the assay was immunoSEQ multiplex PCR. The sample lists more than 550,000 clones, more than 12% occurring once. The antigens of these receptors remain unknown. Sequencing used naive CD4+ T cells from blood. The receptors shown here come from a man younger than 30 with type 1 diabetes.

This clone was seen more than once but under ten times. The chain employs TRBV4-1 and TRBJ1-1, with a possible D match to TRBD1 (6 bases). The CDR3 length is 15 residues. CDR1 is MGHRA, CDR2 YSYEKL, per germline. V shed 3 bases and J shed 4 bases, with 15 bases lying between them. CDR3 protein: CASSQFHSGATEAFF. The CDR3 DNA follows: TGCGCCAGCAGCCAGTTTCATTCAGGGGCCACTGAAGCTTTCTTT.

This clone was recorded a few times. The CDR3 region has the DNA TGTGCCAGCTCACTGCGGATGGAGGCTGGAAACACCATATATTTT. Translated: CASSLRMEAGNTIYF. The chain recombines TRBV18 with TRBJ1-3; no definite D call. With 4 bases removed from V and 2 bases from J, the gap between germline ends came to 12 bases. Germline V gives CDR1 KGHSH, CDR2 LQKENI. The CDR3 consists of 15 residues.

This clone was seen a handful of times. The chain uses TRBV25-1 and TRBJ2-7; 10 bases line up with TRBD1. The trim removed 8 bases at V and 7 bases at J, leaving 20 bases unmatched. The CDR3 has 17 amino acids. CDR1 MGHDK and CDR2 SYGVNS come from the germline V gene. DNA of the CDR3: TGTGCCAGCGATTATCTAGGTCGGGGGACAGGGGAAGTGGAGCAGTACTTC. This sequence encodes CASDYLGRGTGEVEQYF.

CDR3 nucleotides: TGTGCCAGCTCACCGGGACTAGTAATCCATGAGCAGTTCTTC. Protein product: CASSPGLVIHEQFF. The chain carries TRBV18 and TRBJ2-1; TRBD2 matches at 8 bases. With V trimmed by 3 bases and J by 8 bases, 6 bases remained unmatched. CDR3 length: 14 residues. The germline V gene has CDR1 KGHSH and CDR2 LQKENI. Using reference TRBV18 and TRBJ2-1 for the parts outside the CDR3, the full variable domain is NAGVMQNPRHLVRRRGQEARLRCSPMKGHSHVYWYRQLPEEGLKFMVYLQKENIIDESGMPKERFSAEFPKEGPSILRIQQVVRGDSAAYFCASSPGLVIHEQFFGPGTRLTVL.

The J gene is TRBJ2-3, the V gene TRBV7-9; 8 bases fit TRBD1. J lost 2 bases, V lost 4 bases, and 11 bases had no gene match. Germline V lookup: CDR1 SEHNR, CDR2 FQNEAQ (reference sequence). This CDR3 spans 17 amino acids. The CDR3 sequence is CASSSPAGQGLTDTQYF. The CDR3 nucleotides read TGTGCCAGCAGCTCCCCTGCTGGACAGGGCCTCACAGATACGCAGTATTTT.

The chain links TRBV5-6 to TRBJ1-1, with 7 nucleotides matching TRBD1. Losses at the gene ends were 2 bases for V and 8 bases for J; bases not matched to a gene: 3. Germline values: CDR1 SGHDT, CDR2 YYEEEE. The CDR3 covers 12 residues. CDR3 sequence: CASSFEDREAFF. In DNA form, the CDR3 reads TGTGCCAGCAGCTTTGAGGACAGGGAAGCTTTCTTT.

Only a few counts were recorded for this clone. This CDR3 is CAWSLTGLNYGYTF. For the CDR3, the DNA is TGTGCCTGGTCTCTGACAGGGCTAAACTATGGCTACACCTTC. The rearrangement joins TRBV30 to TRBJ1-2; TRBD1 aligns across 7 bases. Germline loops: CDR1 GTSNPN, CDR2 SVGIG (reference sequence). CDR3 length: 14 amino acids. Trimming removed 5 bases from V and 2 bases from J; junction bases left unmatched: 8.

This clone was recorded a few times. The CDR3 reads CASRPSGRGPDTQYF. DNA of the CDR3: TGTGCCAGCAGGCCCTCTGGGCGCGGGCCAGATACGCAGTATTTT. The chain joins TRBV28 to TRBJ2-3; a weak D match, TRBD2 (5 bases). V was trimmed by 6 bases and J by 4 bases, leaving 17 bases between them. The length of the CDR3 is 15 residues. The germline V gene has CDR1 MDHEN and CDR2 SYDVKM.

In this sample, this clone turned up a few times. The chain is built from TRBV7-9 and TRBJ2-5; D unresolved. The CDR3 sequence is 15 residues long. V was shortened by 5 bases and J by 0 bases, with 13 bases between the two germline ends. Germline V gives CDR1 SEHNR, CDR2 FQNEAQ (reference sequence). Here the CDR3 DNA reads TGTGCCAGCAGCCCCAGGCGTCTATACCAAGAGACCCAGTACTTC. Encoded protein: CASSPRRLYQETQYF.

This clone has more than one count but fewer than ten. The V and J genes are TRBV7-9 and TRBJ2-5; 9 nucleotides agree with TRBD1. This CDR3 is 16 amino acids long. The V segment lost 5 bases and the J segment 4 bases; nucleotides outside the gene matches: 11. Germline V gene data show CDR1 as SEHNR and CDR2 as FQNEAQ (reference sequence). The CDR3 is CASSLSSGTGTETQYF. As DNA, the CDR3 is TGTGCCAGCAGCCTATCCTCCGGGACAGGGACAGAGACCCAGTACTTC.

This clone occurred a few times. CDR3 loop: CASRPGAGGELFF. CDR3 bases: TGTGCCAGCCGGCCGGGGGCTGGCGGGGAGCTGTTTTTT. The genes are TRBV27 and TRBJ2-2; D tentatively reads TRBD1 or TRBD2 (6 bases each). Trimming shortened V by 8 bases and J by 7 bases, and 14 bases separated the two germline ends. CDR3 length: 13 amino acids. CDR1 is MNHEY and CDR2 is SMNVEV in the germline V gene (reference sequence).

The rearrangement joins TRBV6-5 to TRBJ2-7, with D uncertain. V was trimmed by 3 bases and J by 2 bases, leaving 14 bases between them. Germline V CDR1 and CDR2: MNHEY, SVGAGI. This CDR3 is built from 15 residues. CDR3 DNA: TGTGCCAGCAGTTATTCTACGGCGTCCCCCTACGAGCAGTACTTC. This translates into CASSYSTASPYEQYF.

This clone has just a few counts. J is TRBJ2-1 and V is TRBV7-9, with D possibly being TRBD2 (6 bases). V was pared by 5 bases and J by 7 bases, with 24 bases between. Germline V gene sequence: CDR1 SEHNR, CDR2 FQNEAQ (reference sequence). The CDR3 is made up of 17 amino acids. CDR3 protein: CASSPGGWGKGQNEQFF. The CDR3 nucleotides read TGTGCCAGCAGCCCCGGAGGGTGGGGTAAAGGCCAAAATGAGCAGTTCTTC.

V and J are TRBV4-3 and TRBJ1-6; the D is unclear. Trimming removed 0 bases at V and 10 bases at J, with 13 bases between. CDR3 length: 15 amino acids. Germline-derived CDR1 and CDR2 are LGHNA and YSLEER. CDR3 amino acids: CASSQEAQRRSPLHF. In DNA, the CDR3 is TGCGCCAGCAGCCAAGAGGCCCAGCGGCGATCACCCCTCCACTTT.

Points on this clone: This sample also contains other DNA sequences that code for the same CDR3. V usage is TRBV7-2 and J usage is TRBJ2-3, with D unresolved. The CDR3 extends over 13 amino acids. The V gene lost 1 base and the J gene lost 3 bases, with 5 bases spanning the gap. CDR1 is SGHTA, CDR2 FQGNSA, per germline. The CDR3 here is CASSLVSTDTQYF. CDR3 bases: TGTGCCAGCAGCTTAGTCAGTACAGATACGCAGTATTTT.

This clone was seen more than once but under ten times. The chain has TRBV4-2 and TRBJ2-1, with 10 bases aligning to TRBD2. The CDR3 contains 16 residues. Germline-derived CDR1 and CDR2 are LGHNA and YNFKEQ. V shed 1 base, J shed 5 bases, and the junction held 5 bases outside the gene matches. The CDR3, as DNA: TGTGCCAGCAGCCAAGGACCTAGCGGGAGTAACAATGAGCAGTTCTTC. Protein product: CASSQGPSGSNNEQFF.

The chain employs TRBV7-9 and TRBJ1-1; no reliable D call. The CDR3 contains 14 residues. In germline, CDR1 is SEHNR, CDR2 FQNEAQ (reference sequence). Trimming cost V 7 bases and J 1 base, with 13 bases left between them. This CDR3 reads CASTLMPPNTEAFF. The CDR3 nucleotides read TGTGCCAGCACCCTCATGCCCCCGAACACTGAAGCTTTCTTT.

The V call is TRBV7-2, the J call TRBJ2-1; TRBD1 agrees at 8 bases. The length of the CDR3 is 14 residues. The V gene's germline CDR1 is SGHTA and CDR2 FQGNSA. Germline trimming cut 5 bases from V and 5 bases from J; bases unmatched to any gene: 5. The CDR3 DNA reads TGTGCCAGCAGCCGCTGGGGACAGGACAATGAGCAGTTCTTC. Amino acid sequence: CASSRWGQDNEQFF.

As to this clone: At the DNA level, this CDR3 is encoded by other sequences in the same sample as well. The V call is TRBV25-1, the J call TRBJ2-7; D uncertain. The V end was cut by 0 bases, the J end by 4 bases, with 4 bases between. The CDR3 runs to 12 residues. Germline loops: CDR1 MGHDK, CDR2 SYGVNS. The CDR3 DNA follows: TGTGCCAGCAGTGAATACGGGTACGAGCAGTACTTC. It specifies CASSEYGYEQYF.

A few counts support this clone. This rearrangement joins TRBV27 to TRBJ2-6, with a possible D match to TRBD1 (5 bases). The CDR3 covers 20 residues. Germline V gives CDR1 MNHEY, CDR2 SMNVEV (reference sequence). Deletions cut 6 bases from V and 2 bases from J, with 26 bases between. For the CDR3, the DNA is TGTGCCAGCAGATCGGTCGCAGGGTCACGCTCAGGGACTGGGGCCAACGTCCTGACTTTC. This sequence encodes CASRSVAGSRSGTGANVLTF.

This clone was observed a handful of times. This chain uses TRBV14 with TRBJ1-1; 8 positions match TRBD1. The V gene's germline CDR1 is SGHDN and CDR2 FVKESK. This CDR3 has 16 residues. Losses at the gene ends were 1 base for V and 10 bases for J; bases not matched to a gene: 14. The CDR3 coding sequence is TGTGCCAGCAGCCAAGCTTGGGGCCAGGGGGCTTTGACAGCTTTCTTT. Its translation is CASSQAWGQGALTAFF.

This chain joins TRBV2 and TRBJ2-1; D call uncertain. V lost 8 bases and J 3 bases, leaving 14 bases between the germline ends. In germline, CDR1 is SNHLY, CDR2 FYNNEI. CDR3 size: 14 residues. The CDR3 region has the DNA TGTGCCAGCGGTAGAAGGTTGGACTACAATGAGCAGTTCTTC. It specifies CASGRRLDYNEQFF.

About this clone itself: Other DNA sequences in the same sample also yield this CDR3. The rearrangement joins TRBV30 to TRBJ1-1, with 8 bases that match TRBD1. Per the germline V gene, CDR1 is GTSNPN and CDR2 is SVGIG (reference sequence). The CDR3 has 13 residues. J was trimmed by 4 bases and V by 3 bases; bases with no gene match: 4. The CDR3 sequence is CAWRRTGGTEAFF. The CDR3 region has the DNA TGTGCCTGGAGGAGAACAGGGGGCACTGAAGCTTTCTTT.